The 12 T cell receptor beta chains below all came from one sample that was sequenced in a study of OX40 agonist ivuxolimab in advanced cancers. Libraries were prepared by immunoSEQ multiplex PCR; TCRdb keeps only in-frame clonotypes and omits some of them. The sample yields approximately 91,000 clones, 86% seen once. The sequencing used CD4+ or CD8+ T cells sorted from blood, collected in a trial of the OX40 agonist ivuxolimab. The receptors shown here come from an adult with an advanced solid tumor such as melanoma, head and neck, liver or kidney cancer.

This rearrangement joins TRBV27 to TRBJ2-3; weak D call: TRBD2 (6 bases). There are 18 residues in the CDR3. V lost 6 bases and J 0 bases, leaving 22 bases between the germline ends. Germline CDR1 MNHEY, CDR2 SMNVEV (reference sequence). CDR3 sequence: CASRNRRGSLDSTDTQYF. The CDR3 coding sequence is TGTGCCAGCAGAAATCGTCGGGGGTCACTAGATAGCACAGATACGCAGTATTTT.

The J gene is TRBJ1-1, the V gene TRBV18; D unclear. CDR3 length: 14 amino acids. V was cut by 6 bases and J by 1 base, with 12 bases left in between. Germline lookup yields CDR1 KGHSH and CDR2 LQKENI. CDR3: CASSPFSENTEAFF. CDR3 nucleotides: TGTGCCAGCTCTCCATTCAGCGAGAACACTGAAGCTTTCTTT.

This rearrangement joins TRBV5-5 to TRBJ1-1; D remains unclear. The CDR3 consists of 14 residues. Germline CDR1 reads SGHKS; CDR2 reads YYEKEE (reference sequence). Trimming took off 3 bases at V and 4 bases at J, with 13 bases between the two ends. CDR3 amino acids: CASSSTILATEAFF. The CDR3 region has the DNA TGTGCCAGCAGCTCCACTATTTTGGCCACTGAAGCTTTCTTT. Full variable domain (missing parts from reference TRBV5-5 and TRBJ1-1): DAGVTQSPTHLIKTRGQQVTLRCSPISGHKSVSWYQQVLGQGPQFIFQYYEKEERGRGNFPDRFSARQFPNYSSELNVNALLLGDSALYLCASSSTILATEAFFGQGTRLTVV.

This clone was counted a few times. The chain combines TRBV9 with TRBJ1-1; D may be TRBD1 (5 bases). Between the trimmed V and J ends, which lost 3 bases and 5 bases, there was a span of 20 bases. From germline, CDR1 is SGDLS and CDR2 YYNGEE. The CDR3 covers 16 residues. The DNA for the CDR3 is TGTGCCAGCAGCGCTGATCCCAGGAGGAAGGGGACTGAAGCTTTCTTT. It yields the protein CASSADPRRKGTEAFF.

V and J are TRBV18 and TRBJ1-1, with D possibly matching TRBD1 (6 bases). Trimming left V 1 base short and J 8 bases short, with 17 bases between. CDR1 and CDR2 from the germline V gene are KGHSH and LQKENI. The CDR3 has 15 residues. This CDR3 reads CASSPRAEGGSEAFF. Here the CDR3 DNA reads TGTGCCAGCTCACCACGGGCCGAAGGGGGGTCCGAAGCTTTCTTT.

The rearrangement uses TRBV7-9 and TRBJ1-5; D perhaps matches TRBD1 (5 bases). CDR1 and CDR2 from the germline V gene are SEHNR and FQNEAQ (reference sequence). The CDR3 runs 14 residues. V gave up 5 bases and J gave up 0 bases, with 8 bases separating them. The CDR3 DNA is TGTGCCAGCAGCCAGGGTCATAGCAATCAGCCCCAGCATTTT. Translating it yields CASSQGHSNQPQHF.

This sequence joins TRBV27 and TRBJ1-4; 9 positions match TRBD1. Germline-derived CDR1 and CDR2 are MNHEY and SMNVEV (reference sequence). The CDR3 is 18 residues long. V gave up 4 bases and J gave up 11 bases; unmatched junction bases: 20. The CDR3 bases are TGTGCCAGCAGTTCTCCGATACGCCAGGACAGGGGCAGGCGGAAACTGTTTTTT. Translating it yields CASSSPIRQDRGRRKLFF.

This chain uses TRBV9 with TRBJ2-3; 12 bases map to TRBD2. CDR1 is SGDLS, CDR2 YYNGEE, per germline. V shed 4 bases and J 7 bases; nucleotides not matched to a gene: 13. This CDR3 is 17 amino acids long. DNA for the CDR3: TGTGCCAGCAGCCTAGGAGGGACTAGCGGGCGTTCGTATACGCAGTATTTT. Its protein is CASSLGGTSGRSYTQYF.

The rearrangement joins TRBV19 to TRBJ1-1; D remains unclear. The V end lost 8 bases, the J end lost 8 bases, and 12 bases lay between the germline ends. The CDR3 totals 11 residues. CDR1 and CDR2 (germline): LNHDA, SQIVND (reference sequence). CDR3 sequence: CASQGRNEAFF. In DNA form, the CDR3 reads TGTGCCAGTCAAGGGCGTAACGAAGCTTTCTTT.

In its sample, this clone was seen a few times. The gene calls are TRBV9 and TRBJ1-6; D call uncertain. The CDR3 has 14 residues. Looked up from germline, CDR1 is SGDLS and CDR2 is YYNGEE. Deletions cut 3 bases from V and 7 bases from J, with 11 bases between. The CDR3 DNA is TGTGCCAGCAGCGGGGTGGCAAACAATTCACCCCTCCACTTT. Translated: CASSGVANNSPLHF.

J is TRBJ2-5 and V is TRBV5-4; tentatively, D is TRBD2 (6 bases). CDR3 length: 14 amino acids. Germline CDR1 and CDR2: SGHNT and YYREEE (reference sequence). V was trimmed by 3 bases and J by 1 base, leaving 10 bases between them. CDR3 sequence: CASSSGGVQETQYF. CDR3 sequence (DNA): TGTGCCAGCAGCTCCGGAGGGGTCCAAGAGACCCAGTACTTC. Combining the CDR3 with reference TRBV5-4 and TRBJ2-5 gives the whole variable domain ETGVTQSPTHLIKTRGQQVTLRCSSQSGHNTVSWYQQALGQGPQFIFQYYREEENGRGNFPPRFSGLQFPNYSSELNVNALELDDSALYLCASSSGGVQETQYFGPGTRLLVL.

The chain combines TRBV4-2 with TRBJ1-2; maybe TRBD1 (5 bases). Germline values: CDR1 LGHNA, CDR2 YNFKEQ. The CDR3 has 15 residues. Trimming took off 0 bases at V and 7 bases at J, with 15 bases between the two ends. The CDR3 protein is CASSQEDWGGRGYTF. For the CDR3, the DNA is TGTGCCAGCAGCCAAGAGGACTGGGGCGGGCGTGGCTACACCTTC.